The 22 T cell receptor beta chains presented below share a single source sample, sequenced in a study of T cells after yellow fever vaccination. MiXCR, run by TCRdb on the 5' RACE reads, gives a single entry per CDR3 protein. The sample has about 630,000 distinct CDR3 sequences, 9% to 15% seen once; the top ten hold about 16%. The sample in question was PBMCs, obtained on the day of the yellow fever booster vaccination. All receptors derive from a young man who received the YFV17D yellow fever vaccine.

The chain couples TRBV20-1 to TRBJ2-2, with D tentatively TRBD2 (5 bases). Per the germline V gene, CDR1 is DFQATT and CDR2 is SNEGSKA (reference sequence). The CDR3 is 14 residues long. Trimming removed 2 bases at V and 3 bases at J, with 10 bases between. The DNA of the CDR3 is TGCAGTGCTAGACCCCCGGGGTACACCGGGGAGCTGTTTTTT. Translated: CSARPPGYTGELFF.

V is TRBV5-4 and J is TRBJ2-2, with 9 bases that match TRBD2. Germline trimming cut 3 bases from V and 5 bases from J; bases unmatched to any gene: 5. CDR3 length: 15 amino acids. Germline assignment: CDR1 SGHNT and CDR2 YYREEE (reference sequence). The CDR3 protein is CASSYSGSGTGELFF. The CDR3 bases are TGTGCCAGCAGCTATAGCGGGAGTGGGACCGGGGAGCTGTTTTTT. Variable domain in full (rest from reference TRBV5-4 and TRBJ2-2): ETGVTQSPTHLIKTRGQQVTLRCSSQSGHNTVSWYQQALGQGPQFIFQYYREEENGRGNFPPRFSGLQFPNYSSELNVNALELDDSALYLCASSYSGSGTGELFFGEGSRLTVL.

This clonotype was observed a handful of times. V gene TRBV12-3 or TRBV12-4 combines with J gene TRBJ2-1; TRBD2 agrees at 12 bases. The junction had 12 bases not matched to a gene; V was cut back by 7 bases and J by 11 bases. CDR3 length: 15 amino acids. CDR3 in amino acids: CASKEASSGREKQFF. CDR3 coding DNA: TGTGCCAGCAAGGAAGCGTCTAGCGGGAGGGAAAAGCAGTTCTTC.

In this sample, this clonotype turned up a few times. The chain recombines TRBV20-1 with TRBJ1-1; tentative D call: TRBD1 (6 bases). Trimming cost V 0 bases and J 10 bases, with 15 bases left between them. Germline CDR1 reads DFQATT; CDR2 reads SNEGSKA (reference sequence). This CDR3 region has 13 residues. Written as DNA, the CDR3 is TGCAGTGCTAGAGATATACAGGGTTTTTTAGCTTTCTTT. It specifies CSARDIQGFLAFF.

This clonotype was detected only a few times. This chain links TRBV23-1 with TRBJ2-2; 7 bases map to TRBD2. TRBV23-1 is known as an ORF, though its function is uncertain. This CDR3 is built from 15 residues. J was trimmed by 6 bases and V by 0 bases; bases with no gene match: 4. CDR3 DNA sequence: TGCGCCAGCAGTCAATCGATGGGAGGGCCCGGGGAGCTGTTTTTT. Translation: CASSQSMGGPGELFF.

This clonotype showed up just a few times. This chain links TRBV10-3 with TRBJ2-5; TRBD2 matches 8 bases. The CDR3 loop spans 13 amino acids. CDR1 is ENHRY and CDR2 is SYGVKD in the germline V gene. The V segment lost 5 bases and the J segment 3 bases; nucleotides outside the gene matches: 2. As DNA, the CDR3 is TGTGCCATCAGTAAACTAGCGGAAGAGACCCAGTACTTC. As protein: CAISKLAEETQYF.

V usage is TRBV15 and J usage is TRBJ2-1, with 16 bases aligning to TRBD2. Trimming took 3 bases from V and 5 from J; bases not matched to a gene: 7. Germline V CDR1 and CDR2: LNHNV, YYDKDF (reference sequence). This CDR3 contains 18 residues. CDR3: CATSRGLAGGPPDNEQFF. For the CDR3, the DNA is TGTGCCACCAGCAGGGGACTAGCGGGAGGGCCCCCGGACAATGAGCAGTTCTTC.

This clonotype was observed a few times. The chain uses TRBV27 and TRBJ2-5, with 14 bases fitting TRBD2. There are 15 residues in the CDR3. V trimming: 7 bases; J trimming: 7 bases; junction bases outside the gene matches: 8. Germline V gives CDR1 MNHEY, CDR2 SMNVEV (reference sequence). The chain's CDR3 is CASNPGTSGRGTQYF. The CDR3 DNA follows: TGTGCCAGCAACCCCGGGACTAGCGGGAGAGGGACCCAGTACTTC.

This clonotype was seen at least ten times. CDR3 sequence reads: CASSQGGDEQFF. The CDR3 coding sequence is TGTGCCAGCAGCCAGGGGGGCGATGAGCAGTTCTTC. The chain uses TRBV3-1 and TRBJ2-1; D possibly matches TRBD1 or TRBD2 (6 bases each). This CDR3 region has 12 residues. V lost 3 bases and J 8 bases, leaving 8 bases between the germline ends. Germline assignment: CDR1 LGHDT and CDR2 YNNKEL (reference sequence).

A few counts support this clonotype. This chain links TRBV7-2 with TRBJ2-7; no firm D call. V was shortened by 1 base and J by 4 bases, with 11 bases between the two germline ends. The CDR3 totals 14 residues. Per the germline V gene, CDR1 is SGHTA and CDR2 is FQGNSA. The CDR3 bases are TGTGCCAGCAGCTTAGTTGGAGAAAGGTACGAGCAGTACTTC. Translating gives CASSLVGERYEQYF.

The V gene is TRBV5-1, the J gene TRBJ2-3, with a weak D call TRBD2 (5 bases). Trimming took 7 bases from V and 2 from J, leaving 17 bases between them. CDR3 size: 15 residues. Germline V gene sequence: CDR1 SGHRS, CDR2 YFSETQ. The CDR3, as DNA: TGCGCCAGCGGATGGACTCCGACGACCACAGATACGCAGTATTTT. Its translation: CASGWTPTTTDTQYF.

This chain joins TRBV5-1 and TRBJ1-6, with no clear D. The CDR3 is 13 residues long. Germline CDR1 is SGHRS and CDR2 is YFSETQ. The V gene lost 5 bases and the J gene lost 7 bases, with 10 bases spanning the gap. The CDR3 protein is CASRSEVNSPLHF. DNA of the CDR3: TGCGCCAGCAGATCGGAGGTGAATTCACCCCTCCACTTT.

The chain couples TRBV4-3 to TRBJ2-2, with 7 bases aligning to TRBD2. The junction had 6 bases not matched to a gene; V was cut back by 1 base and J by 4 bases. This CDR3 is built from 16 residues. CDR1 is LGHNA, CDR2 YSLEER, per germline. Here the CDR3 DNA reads TGCGCCAGCAGCCAAGGTACTAGCGCAGCCACCGGGGAGCTGTTTTTT. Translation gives CASSQGTSAATGELFF.

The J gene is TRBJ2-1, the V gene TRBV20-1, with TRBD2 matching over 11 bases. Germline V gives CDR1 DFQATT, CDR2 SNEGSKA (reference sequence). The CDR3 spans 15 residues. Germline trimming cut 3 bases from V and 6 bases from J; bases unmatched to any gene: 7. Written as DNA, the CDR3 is TGCAGTGCTAGCCCGACTAGCGGGAAGGTCAATGAGCAGTTCTTC. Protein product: CSASPTSGKVNEQFF.

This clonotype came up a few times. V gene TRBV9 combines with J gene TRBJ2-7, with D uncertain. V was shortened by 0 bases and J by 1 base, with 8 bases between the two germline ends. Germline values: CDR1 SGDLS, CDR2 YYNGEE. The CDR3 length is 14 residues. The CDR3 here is CASSVAVGSYEQYF. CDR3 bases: TGTGCCAGCAGCGTAGCAGTCGGATCCTACGAGCAGTACTTC.

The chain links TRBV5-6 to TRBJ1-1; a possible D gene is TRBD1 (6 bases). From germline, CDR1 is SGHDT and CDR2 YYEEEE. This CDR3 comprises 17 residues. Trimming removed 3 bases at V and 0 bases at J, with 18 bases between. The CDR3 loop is CASSSARGVIMNTEAFF. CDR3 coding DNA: TGTGCCAGCAGCTCGGCCAGGGGAGTTATTATGAACACTGAAGCTTTCTTT. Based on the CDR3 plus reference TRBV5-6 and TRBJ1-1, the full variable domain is DAGVTQSPTHLIKTRGQQVTLRCSPKSGHDTVSWYQQALGQGPQFIFQYYEEEERQRGNFPDRFSGHQFPNYSSELNVNALLLGDSALYLCASSSARGVIMNTEAFFGQGTRLTVV.

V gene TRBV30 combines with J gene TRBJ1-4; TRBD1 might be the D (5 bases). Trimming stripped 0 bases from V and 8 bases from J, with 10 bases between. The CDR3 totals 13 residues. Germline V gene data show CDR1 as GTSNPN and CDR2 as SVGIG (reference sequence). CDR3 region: CAWSVRGVEKLFF. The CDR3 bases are TGTGCCTGGAGTGTACGGGGGGTGGAAAAACTGTTTTTT. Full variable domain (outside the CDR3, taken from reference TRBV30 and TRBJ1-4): SQTIHQWPATLVQPVGSPLSLECTVEGTSNPNLYWYRQAAGRGLQLLFYSVGIGQISSEVPQNLSASRPQDRQFILSSKKLLLSDSGFYLCAWSVRGVEKLFFGSGTQLSVL.

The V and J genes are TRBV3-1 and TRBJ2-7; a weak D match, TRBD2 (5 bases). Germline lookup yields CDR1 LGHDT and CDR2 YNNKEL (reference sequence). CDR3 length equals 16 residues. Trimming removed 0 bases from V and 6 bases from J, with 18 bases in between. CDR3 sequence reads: CASSQDILAYSSEQYF. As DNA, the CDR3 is TGTGCCAGCAGCCAAGATATCCTAGCCTACAGTTCCGAGCAGTACTTC.

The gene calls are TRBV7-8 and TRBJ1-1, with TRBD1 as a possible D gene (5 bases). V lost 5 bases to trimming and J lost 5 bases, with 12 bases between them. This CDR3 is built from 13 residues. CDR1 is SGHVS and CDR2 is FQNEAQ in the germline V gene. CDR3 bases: TGTGCCAGCAGCCCCTGGGGGGTGACTGAAGCTTTCTTT. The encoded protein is CASSPWGVTEAFF.

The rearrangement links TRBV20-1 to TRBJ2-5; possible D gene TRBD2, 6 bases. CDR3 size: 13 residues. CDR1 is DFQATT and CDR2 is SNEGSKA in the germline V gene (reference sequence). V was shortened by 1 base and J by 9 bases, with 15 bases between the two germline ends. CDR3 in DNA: TGCAGTGCTAGAGCGGAGGAGGGGATGTCCCAGTACTTC. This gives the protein CSARAEEGMSQYF.

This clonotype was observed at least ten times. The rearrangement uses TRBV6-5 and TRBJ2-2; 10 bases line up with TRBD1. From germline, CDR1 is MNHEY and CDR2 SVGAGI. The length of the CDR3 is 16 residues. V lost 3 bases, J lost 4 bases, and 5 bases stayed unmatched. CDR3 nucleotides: TGTGCCAGCAGTTATAGACAGGGGGCGCCCACCGGGGAGCTGTTTTTT. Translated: CASSYRQGAPTGELFF.

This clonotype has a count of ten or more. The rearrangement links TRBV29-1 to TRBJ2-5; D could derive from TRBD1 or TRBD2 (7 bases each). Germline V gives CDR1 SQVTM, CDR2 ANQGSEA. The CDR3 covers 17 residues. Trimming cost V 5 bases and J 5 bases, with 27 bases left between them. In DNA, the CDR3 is TGCAGCGTTCGCCAACAGGGGTTAGGCGGGAGCAGGGAGACCCAGTACTTC. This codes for CSVRQQGLGGSRETQYF.